The clone carrying this TCR beta chain came up a few times. The target antigen is unknown. The CDR3 is 15 amino acids. The germline gives CDR1 MNHNS, CDR2 SASEGT. Trimming cost V 4 bases and J 4 bases, with 13 bases left between them. This entry belongs to a study of response to subunit inactivated influenza vaccine. Broader study findings: Authors suggested that a seasonal influenza vaccination recruits few new T cells each time.

TCRdb re-analysed the RT-PCR reads in MiXCR, keeping a single row per CDR3 protein. This table has about 480,000 distinct CDR3 sequences, 13% appearing once. Source: PBMCs from blood, taken 35 to 45 days after vaccination. This receptor was identified in a man over 45 who received an inactivated influenza vaccine. This chain links TRBV6-1 with TRBJ1-4; D is uncertain. CDR3 DNA: TGTGCCAGCAGTGCGGACGGAAGGTTTAATGAAAAACTGTTTTTT. Translated: CASSADGRFNEKLFF.